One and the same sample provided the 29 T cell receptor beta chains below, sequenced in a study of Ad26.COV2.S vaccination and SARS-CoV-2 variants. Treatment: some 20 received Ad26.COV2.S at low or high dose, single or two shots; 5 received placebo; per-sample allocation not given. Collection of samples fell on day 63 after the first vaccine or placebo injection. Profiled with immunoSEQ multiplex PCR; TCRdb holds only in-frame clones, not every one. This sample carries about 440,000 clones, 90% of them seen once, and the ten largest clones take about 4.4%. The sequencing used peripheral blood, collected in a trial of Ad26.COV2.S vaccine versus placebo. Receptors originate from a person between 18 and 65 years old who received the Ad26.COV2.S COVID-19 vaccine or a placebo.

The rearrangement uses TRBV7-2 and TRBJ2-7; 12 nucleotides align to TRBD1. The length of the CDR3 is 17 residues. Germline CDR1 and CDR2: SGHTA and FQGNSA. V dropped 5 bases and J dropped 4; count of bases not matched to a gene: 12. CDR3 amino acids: CASSRPTSGQGAYEQYF. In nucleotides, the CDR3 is TGTGCCAGCAGCCGCCCGACCTCGGGACAGGGGGCTTACGAGCAGTACTTC.

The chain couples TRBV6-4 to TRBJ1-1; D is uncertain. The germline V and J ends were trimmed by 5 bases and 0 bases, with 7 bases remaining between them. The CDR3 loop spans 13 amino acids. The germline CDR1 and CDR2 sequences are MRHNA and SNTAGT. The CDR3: CASSSRLNTEAFF. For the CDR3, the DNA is TGTGCCAGCAGTTCCAGATTGAACACTGAAGCTTTCTTT.

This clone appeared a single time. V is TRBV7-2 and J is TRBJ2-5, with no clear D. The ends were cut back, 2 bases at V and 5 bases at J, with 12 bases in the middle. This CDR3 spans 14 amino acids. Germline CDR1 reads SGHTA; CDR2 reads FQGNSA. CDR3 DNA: TGTGCCAGCAGCTTACCGCTACGGTCGGAGACCCAGTACTTC. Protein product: CASSLPLRSETQYF.

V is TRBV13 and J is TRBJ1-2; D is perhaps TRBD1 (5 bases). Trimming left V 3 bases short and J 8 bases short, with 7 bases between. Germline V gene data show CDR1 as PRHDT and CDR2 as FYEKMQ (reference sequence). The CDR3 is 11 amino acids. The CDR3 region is CASSFREGYTF. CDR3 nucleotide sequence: TGTGCCAGCAGCTTCAGGGAAGGCTACACCTTC.

The CDR3 spells CASSLAQGDEQYF. CDR3 sequence (DNA): TGTGCCAGCAGCTTAGCACAGGGGGACGAGCAGTACTTC. This chain links TRBV7-2 with TRBJ2-7; TRBD1 matches at 8 bases. Per the germline V gene, CDR1 is SGHTA and CDR2 is FQGNSA. The CDR3 has 13 residues. The V gene end was trimmed by 0 bases and the J gene end by 5 bases; junction bases not matched to a gene: 0.

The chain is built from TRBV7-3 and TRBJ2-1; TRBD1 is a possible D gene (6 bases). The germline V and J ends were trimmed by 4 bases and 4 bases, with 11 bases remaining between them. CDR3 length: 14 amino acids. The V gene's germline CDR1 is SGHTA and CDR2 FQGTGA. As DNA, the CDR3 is TGTGCCAGCAGCTCCCAGGGGTCTTACAATGAGCAGTTCTTC. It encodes CASSSQGSYNEQFF.

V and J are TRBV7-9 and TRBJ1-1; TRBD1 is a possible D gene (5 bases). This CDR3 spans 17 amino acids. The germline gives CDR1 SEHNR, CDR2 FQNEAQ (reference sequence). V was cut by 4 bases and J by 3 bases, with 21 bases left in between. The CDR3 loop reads CASSSITDYWDHTEAFF. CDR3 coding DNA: TGTGCCAGCAGCTCGATTACGGACTACTGGGACCACACTGAAGCTTTCTTT. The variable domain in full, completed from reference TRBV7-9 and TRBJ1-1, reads DTGVSQNPRHKITKRGQNVTFRCDPISEHNRLYWYRQTLGQGPEFLTYFQNEAQLEKSRLLSDRFSAERPKGSFSTLEIQRTEQGDSAMYLCASSSITDYWDHTEAFFGQGTRLTVV.

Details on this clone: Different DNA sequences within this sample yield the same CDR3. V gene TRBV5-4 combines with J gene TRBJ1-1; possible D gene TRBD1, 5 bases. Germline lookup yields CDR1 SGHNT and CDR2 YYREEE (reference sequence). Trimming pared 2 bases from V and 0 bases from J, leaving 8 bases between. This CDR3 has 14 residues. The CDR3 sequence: CASSLWGMNTEAFF. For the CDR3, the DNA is TGTGCCAGCAGCTTATGGGGCATGAACACTGAAGCTTTCTTT.

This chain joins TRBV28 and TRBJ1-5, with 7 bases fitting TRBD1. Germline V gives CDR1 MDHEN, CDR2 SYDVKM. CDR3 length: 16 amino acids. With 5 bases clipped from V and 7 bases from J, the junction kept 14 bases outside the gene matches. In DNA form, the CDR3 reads TGTGCCAGCAGTCGACGAGGACAGGTCGGTGGACAGCCCCAGCATTTT. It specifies CASSRRGQVGGQPQHF.

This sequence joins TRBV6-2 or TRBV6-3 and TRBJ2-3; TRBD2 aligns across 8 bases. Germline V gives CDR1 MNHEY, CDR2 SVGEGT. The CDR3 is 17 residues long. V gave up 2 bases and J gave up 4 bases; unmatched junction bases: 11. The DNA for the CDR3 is TGTGCCAGCAGTTACCCCTCCAGCGGGAGACTCGCAGATACGCAGTATTTT. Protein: CASSYPSSGRLADTQYF.

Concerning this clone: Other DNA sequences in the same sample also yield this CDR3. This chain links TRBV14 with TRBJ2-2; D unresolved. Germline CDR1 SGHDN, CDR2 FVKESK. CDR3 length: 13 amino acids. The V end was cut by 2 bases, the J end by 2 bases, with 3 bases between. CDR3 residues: CASSQLNTGELFF. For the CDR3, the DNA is TGTGCCAGCAGCCAACTTAACACCGGGGAGCTGTTTTTT.

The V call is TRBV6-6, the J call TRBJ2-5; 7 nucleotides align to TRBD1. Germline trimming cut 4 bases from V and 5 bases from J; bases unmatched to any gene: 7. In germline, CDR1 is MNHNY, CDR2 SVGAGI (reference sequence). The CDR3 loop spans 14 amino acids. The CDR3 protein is CASSSTGVLETQYF. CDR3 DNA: TGTGCCAGCAGTTCTACAGGGGTGTTGGAGACCCAGTACTTC.

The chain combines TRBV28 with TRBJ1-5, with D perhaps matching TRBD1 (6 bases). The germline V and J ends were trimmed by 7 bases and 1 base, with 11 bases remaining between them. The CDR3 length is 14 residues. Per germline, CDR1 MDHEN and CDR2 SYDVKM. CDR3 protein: CASMQRGSNQPQHF. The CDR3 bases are TGTGCCAGCATGCAAAGGGGGAGCAATCAGCCCCAGCATTTT.

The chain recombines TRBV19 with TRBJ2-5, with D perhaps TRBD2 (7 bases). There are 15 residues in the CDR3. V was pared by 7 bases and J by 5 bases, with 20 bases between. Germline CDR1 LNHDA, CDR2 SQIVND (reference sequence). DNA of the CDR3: TGTGCCAGTAACCCAGGGGCGGGAGAAGTGGAGACCCAGTACTTC. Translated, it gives CASNPGAGEVETQYF.

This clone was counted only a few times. The CDR3 coding sequence is TGCGCCAGCAGCTTGACGGGACAGGGGAAACTTCGGGACGAGCAGTACTTC. The encoded protein is CASSLTGQGKLRDEQYF. The chain carries TRBV5-1 and TRBJ2-7, with 10 bases matching TRBD1. J lost 5 bases, V lost 1 base, and 12 bases had no gene match. The CDR3 length is 17 residues. CDR1 and CDR2 (germline): SGHRS, YFSETQ.

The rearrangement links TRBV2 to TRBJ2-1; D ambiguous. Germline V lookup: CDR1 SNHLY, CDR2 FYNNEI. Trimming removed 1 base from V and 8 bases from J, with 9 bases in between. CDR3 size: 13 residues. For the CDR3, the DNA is TGTGCCAGCAGTGAAGAAGGAGAGGATGAGCAGTTCTTC. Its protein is CASSEEGEDEQFF.

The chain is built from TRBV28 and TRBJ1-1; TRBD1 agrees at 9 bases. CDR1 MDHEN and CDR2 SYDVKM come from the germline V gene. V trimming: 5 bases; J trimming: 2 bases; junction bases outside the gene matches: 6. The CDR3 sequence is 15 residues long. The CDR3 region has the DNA TGTGCCAGCAGTCGGGACAGGGATTTTAACACTGAAGCTTTCTTT. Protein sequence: CASSRDRDFNTEAFF.

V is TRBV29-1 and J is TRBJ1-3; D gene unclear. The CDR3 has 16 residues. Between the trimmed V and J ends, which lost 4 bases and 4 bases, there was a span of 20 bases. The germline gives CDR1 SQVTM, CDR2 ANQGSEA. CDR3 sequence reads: CSVVNRDPRNGNTIYF. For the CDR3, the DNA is TGCAGCGTTGTGAACCGGGATCCCAGAAACGGAAACACCATATATTTT.

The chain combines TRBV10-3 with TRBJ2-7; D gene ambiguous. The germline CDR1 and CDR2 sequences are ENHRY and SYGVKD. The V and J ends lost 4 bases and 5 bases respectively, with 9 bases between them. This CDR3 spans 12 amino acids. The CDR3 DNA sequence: TGTGCCATCAGTGGAAGGATTAACGAGCAGTACTTC. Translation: CAISGRINEQYF.

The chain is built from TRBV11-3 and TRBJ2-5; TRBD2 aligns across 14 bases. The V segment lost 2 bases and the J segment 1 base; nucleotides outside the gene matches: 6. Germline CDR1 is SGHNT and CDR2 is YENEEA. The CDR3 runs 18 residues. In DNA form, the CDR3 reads TGTGCCAGCAGCTTAAATCTCGGGACTAGCGGGAGCCAAGAGACCCAGTACTTC. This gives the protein CASSLNLGTSGSQETQYF. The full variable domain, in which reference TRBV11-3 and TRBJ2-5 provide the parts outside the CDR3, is EAGVVQSPRYKIIEKKQPVAFWCNPISGHNTLYWYLQNLGQGPELLIRYENEEAVDDSQLPKDRFSAERLKGVDSTLKIQPAELGDSAVYLCASSLNLGTSGSQETQYFGPGTRLLVL.

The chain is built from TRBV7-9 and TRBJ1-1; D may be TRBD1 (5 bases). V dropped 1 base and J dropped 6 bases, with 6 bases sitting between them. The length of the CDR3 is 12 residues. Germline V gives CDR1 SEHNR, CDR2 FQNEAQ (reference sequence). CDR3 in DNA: TGTGCCAGCAGCTTAGGGACACCTGAAGCTTTCTTT. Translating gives CASSLGTPEAFF.

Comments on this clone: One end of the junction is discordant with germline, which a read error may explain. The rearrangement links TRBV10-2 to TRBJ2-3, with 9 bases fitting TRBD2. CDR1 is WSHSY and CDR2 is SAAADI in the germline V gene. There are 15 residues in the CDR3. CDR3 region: CASSRAGTSIDTQYF. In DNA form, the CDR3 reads TGCGCCAGCAGCCGAGCGGGGACTAGCATAGATACGCAGTATTTT.

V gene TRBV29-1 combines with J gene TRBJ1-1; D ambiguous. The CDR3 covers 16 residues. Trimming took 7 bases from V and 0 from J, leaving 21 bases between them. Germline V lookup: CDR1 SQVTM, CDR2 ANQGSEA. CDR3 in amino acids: CSALHRLGPLNTEAFF. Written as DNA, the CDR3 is TGCAGCGCTCTCCACCGCCTAGGTCCTCTGAACACTGAAGCTTTCTTT.

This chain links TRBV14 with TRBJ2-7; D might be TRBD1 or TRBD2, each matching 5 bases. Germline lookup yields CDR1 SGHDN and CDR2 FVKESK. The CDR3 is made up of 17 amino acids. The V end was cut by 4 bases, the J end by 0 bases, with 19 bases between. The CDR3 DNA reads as TGTGCCAGCAGCCCTCCTCGGGGCGGGCCAGTCTCCTACGAGCAGTACTTC. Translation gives CASSPPRGGPVSYEQYF.

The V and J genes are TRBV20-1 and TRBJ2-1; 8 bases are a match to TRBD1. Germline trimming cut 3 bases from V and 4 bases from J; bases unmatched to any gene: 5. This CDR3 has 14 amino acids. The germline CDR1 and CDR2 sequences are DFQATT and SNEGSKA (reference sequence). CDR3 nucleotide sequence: TGCAGTGCTAGTCGACAGGGGATATACAATGAGCAGTTCTTC. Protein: CSASRQGIYNEQFF.

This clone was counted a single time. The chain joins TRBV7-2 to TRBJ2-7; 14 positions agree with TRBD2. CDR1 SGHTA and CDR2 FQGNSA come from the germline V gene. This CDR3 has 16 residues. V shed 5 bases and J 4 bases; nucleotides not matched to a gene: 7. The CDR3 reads CASSGGTSGRGYEQYF. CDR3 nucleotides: TGTGCCAGCAGCGGGGGGACTAGCGGGAGAGGATACGAGCAGTACTTC.

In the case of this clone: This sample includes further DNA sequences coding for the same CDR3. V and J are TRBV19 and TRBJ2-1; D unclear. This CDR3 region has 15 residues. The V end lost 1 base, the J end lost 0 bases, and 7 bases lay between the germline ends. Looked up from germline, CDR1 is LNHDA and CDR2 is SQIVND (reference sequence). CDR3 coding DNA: TGTGCCAGTAGTATAGGACAAAACTCCTACAATGAGCAGTTCTTC. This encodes CASSIGQNSYNEQFF.

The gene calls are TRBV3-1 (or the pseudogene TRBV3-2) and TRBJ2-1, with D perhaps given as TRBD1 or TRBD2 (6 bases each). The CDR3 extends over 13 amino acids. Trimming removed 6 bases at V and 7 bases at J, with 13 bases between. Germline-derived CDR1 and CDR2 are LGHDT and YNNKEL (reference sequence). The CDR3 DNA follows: TGTGCCAGCAGACTTGAAGGGGGGAATGAGCAGTTCTTC. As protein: CASRLEGGNEQFF.

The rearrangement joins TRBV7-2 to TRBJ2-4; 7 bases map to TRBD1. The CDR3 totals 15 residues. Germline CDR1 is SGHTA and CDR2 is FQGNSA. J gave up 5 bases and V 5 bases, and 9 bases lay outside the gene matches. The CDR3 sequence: CASSPRQGFENIQYF. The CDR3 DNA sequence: TGTGCCAGCAGCCCCCGACAGGGCTTTGAAAACATTCAGTACTTC.